This is a list of T cell receptor beta chains from one sample in a study of prognosis after radiotherapy for stage I lung cancer. TCRdb passed the multiplex PCR reads through MiXCR, listing each CDR3 protein once. The table shows around 60,000 distinct CDR3 sequences, with about 26% occurring only once. The sequencing used PBMCs, collected before or after stereotactic body radiation therapy (not recorded which). Every receptor here comes from a donor aged 50 or older with non-small cell lung cancer. The CDR3 runs from the conserved cysteine through the conserved F or W. Clone sizes are given selectively: once, few, many, or a class where the clone is expanded.

CDR3 length	V gene	J gene	clone size	CDR3 protein
13	TRBV6-6	TRBJ2-3	many	CASSRTGADTQYF
16	TRBV20-1	TRBJ1-1	many	CSARDSLGAMNTEAFF
13	TRBV19	TRBJ2-3	many	CASSILPSDTQYF
14	TRBV19	TRBJ1-2	many	CASGQGRSNRGYTF
16	TRBV7-2	TRBJ2-7	many	CASSLGGRGIMGEQYF
15	TRBV9	TRBJ2-3	many	CASSATGDSTDTQYF
15	TRBV27	TRBJ2-7	many	CASSLGRGATYEQYF
15	TRBV6-1	TRBJ2-1	many	CASSEERTSYNEQFF
15	TRBV7-3	TRBJ2-1	many	CASSFVGGRGNEQFF
15	TRBV25-1	TRBJ1-4	many	CATAVVGQGNEKLFF
18	TRBV5-1	TRBJ2-2	NA	CASSLALAGGMSTGEMFF
14	TRBV19	TRBJ2-1	many	CASSMGRAYNEQFF
13	TRBV20-1	TRBJ2-1	many	CSLAGGGYNEQFF
16	TRBV7-2	TRBJ2-2	many	CASSLVSSGGTGELFF
15	TRBV20-1	TRBJ2-3	many	CSARAPGESTDTQYF
13	TRBV29-1	TRBJ2-2	many	CSVDKGNTGELFF
12	TRBV5-6	TRBJ1-2	many	CASTNWGQGYTF
12	TRBV30	TRBJ2-2	many	CAWSTTTGELFF